The clone carrying this T cell receptor beta chain was counted ten times or more. Scientists amplified the TCR beta CDR3 regions from RNA transcripts. RT-PCR was first run with HTBI primers, then multiplex PCR in a second round. TCRdb ran MiXCR on the multiplex PCR reads and lists one entry per CDR3 protein. The table lists 660,000 or so distinct CDR3 sequences, just over 40% of them singletons, with about 3.3% in the top ten. This sample was taken from a study of Graves' ophthalmopathy and Graves' hyperthyroidism. The CDR3 has 15 amino acids. With 2 bases removed from V and 3 bases from J, the gap between germline ends came to 14 bases. Germline CDR1 reads SGHVS; CDR2 reads FNYEAQ. Where ophthalmopathy was present, donors had moderate-to-severe activity, CAS ≥3, NOSPECS ≥4 and duration under 3 months. Patients were diagnosed from clinical symptoms, serum thyroxine, TRAb, thyroid ultrasound and orbital computed tomography. The PBMCs had their origin in 10 ml of fresh peripheral blood.

This chain connects TRBV7-6 to TRBJ2-7; D may be TRBD1 (5 bases). The receptor's source is an adult man with Graves' ophthalmopathy. The material sequenced was peripheral blood. CDR3 coding DNA: TGTGCCAGCAGCTTATCTCCAGGGCCGAACTACGAGCAGTACTTC. This translates into CASSLSPGPNYEQYF.